Listed below are T cell receptor beta chains from one sample, sequenced in a study of yellow fever vaccine responses in identical twins. TCRdb re-called the RT-PCR reads with MiXCR, one entry per CDR3 protein. The sample comprises approximately 18,000 distinct CDR3 sequences, roughly 60% of which are singletons, and about 8.4% rests with the top ten. Source: T cells from blood (PBMCs), unsorted or a sorted subset (not recorded which), taken before or after yellow fever vaccination (not recorded which). These receptors all come from a woman aged 18-30 years who received the yellow fever vaccine. Both conserved end residues are part of each CDR3. A D gene is named only where the DNA matches it firmly. Clone sizes are given selectively: once, few, many, or a class where the clone is expanded.

TRBD1,NA,TRBJ2-7,TRBV15,TGTGCCACCAGCAGATCCGGGACAGGGAAATCCTACGAGCAGTACTTC,CATSRSGTGKSYEQYF
TRBD1,few,TRBJ1-5,TRBV2,TGTGCCAGCAGTGAATGGGGACAGCGGAATCAGCCCCAGCATTTT,CASSEWGQRNQPQHF
TRBD2,NA,TRBJ2-2,TRBV20-1,TGCAGTGCGACCGGGACTAGCGGAACCGGGGAGCTGTTTTTT,CSATGTSGTGELFF
NA,NA,TRBJ1-1,TRBV4-2,TGTGCCAGCAGCCACCCCCCCGGGACGGACAACACTGAAGCTTTCTTT,CASSHPPGTDNTEAFF
TRBD2,NA,TRBJ2-5,TRBV15,TGTGCCACCAGCAGAGATCAGCGGGGGATCCAAGAGACCCAGTACTTC,CATSRDQRGIQETQYF
NA,NA,TRBJ2-7,TRBV12-3/TRBV12-4,TGTGCCAGCCTCCCCGGGGGAACTCGTACCGACGAGCAGTACTTC,CASLPGGTRTDEQYF
NA,NA,TRBJ2-1,TRBV7-6,TGTGCCAGCAGCTTAGATTGGGGGAATGAGCAGTTCTTC,CASSLDWGNEQFF
TRBD2,NA,TRBJ2-1,TRBV9,TGTGCCAGCAGAAATACCCCAAGGACTAGCGGTAATGAGCAGTTCTTC,CASRNTPRTSGNEQFF
NA,NA,TRBJ1-1,TRBV20-1,TGCAGTGCTAGAGAGGGGGAGTCGTTCACTGAAGCTTTCTTT,CSAREGESFTEAFF
NA,few,TRBJ1-2,TRBV28,TGTGCCAGCAGAAGTAGGGTTAACTATGGCTACACCTTC,CASRSRVNYGYTF
NA,NA,TRBJ1-2,TRBV28,TGTGCCAGCAGTTCCCTCCCCCGGGGTCGCTACACCTTC,CASSSLPRGRYTF
NA,NA,TRBJ2-1,TRBV5-5,TGTGCCAGCAGCTTGGCCGACCGTAATTACAATGAGCAGTTCTTC,CASSLADRNYNEQFF
NA,NA,TRBJ2-7,TRBV7-9,TGTGCCAGCAGCTCGGGACATATATCCTACGAGCAGTACTTC,CASSSGHISYEQYF
NA,NA,TRBJ2-7,TRBV4-2,TGTGCCAGCAGCCAAGATCCCGGATCCTCCTACGAGCAGTACTTC,CASSQDPGSSYEQYF
NA,NA,TRBJ1-6,TRBV3-1,TGTGCCAGCAGCCAAGGGCAGGGGAGTAATTCACCCCTCCACTTT,CASSQGQGSNSPLHF
NA,NA,TRBJ2-1,TRBV29-1,TGCAGCGTTGGGAACAATGAGCAGTTCTTC,CSVGNNEQFF
NA,NA,TRBJ1-5,TRBV5-6,TGTGTCAGCAGCTTGATCAATCAGCCCCAGCATTTT,CVSSLINQPQHF
NA,large,TRBJ2-3,TRBV5-1,TGCGCCAGCAGCTTGGGAGGGGATACGCAGTATTTT,CASSLGGDTQYF
NA,NA,TRBJ1-2,TRBV13,TGTGCCAGCACCGCCGCCGCCAGGGTCTATGGCTACACCTTC,CASTAAARVYGYTF
NA,NA,TRBJ1-1,TRBV5-1,TGCGCCAGCAGCTTTCTGGGGTTTGGCACTGAAGCTTTCTTT,CASSFLGFGTEAFF
NA,few,TRBJ1-5,TRBV29-1,TGCAGCGTGACCACAGCTTACAATCAGCCCCAGCATTTT,CSVTTAYNQPQHF
TRBD2,NA,TRBJ2-1,TRBV11-3,TGTGCCAGCAGCCTAGCGGGAGGAACCTACAATGAGCAGTTCTTC,CASSLAGGTYNEQFF
NA,few,TRBJ2-4,TRBV28,TGTGCCAGCAGTTTACCCTCTACAGGGCCAAACATTCAGTACTTC,CASSLPSTGPNIQYF
NA,NA,TRBJ2-5,TRBV18,TGTGCCAGCTCACCCCAATCGGCGGGGACCCAGTACTTC,CASSPQSAGTQYF
NA,NA,TRBJ1-5,TRBV25-1,TGTGCCAGCAGTCCCTCAGGGGAGCCGGGCAATCAGCCCCAGCATTTT,CASSPSGEPGNQPQHF
NA,NA,TRBJ2-4,TRBV29-1,TGCAGCGCCTCCGGGGCCAAAAACATTCAGTACTTC,CSASGAKNIQYF
TRBD2,NA,TRBJ2-1,TRBV29-1,TGCAGCGTACCGACTAGCGGGGTTTCCTACAATGAGCAGTTCTTC,CSVPTSGVSYNEQFF
TRBD2,NA,TRBJ2-5,TRBV20-1,TGCAGTGCTAGAGAGGTGGCGGGAGCAGAGACCCAGTACTTC,CSAREVAGAETQYF
NA,NA,TRBJ2-7,TRBV21-1,TGTGCCAGCAGCATTCGTATCTACGAGCAGTACTTC,CASSIRIYEQYF
NA,once,TRBJ1-1,TRBV9,TGTGCCAGCAGCGTAGGGATGAGGGGAGGAGGCACTGAAGCTTTCTTT,CASSVGMRGGGTEAFF
NA,NA,TRBJ2-7,TRBV2,TGTGCCAGCAGTACCGGGACCGGCGGGTACGAGCAGTACTTC,CASSTGTGGYEQYF
NA,NA,TRBJ1-2,TRBV12-3/TRBV12-4,TGTGCCAGCAGTTCGGGACACCTAGCTAACTATGGCTACACCTTC,CASSSGHLANYGYTF
TRBD2,NA,TRBJ2-5,TRBV20-1,TGCAGTGCTAGAGTGCTAGCGGGAGAGACCCAGTACTTC,CSARVLAGETQYF
NA,NA,TRBJ2-6,TRBV2,TGTGCCAGCAGGGATCTTCAGGGTGGTGGGGCCAACGTCCTGACTTTC,CASRDLQGGGANVLTF
TRBD2,NA,TRBJ2-1,TRBV7-3,TGTGCCAGCAGCTTAACAGGGCTAGCGGGAGGGTTAACCTACAATGAGCAGTTCTTC,CASSLTGLAGGLTYNEQFF
TRBD1,few,TRBJ2-1,TRBV9,TGTGCCAGCAGCGTTGACCCGGGACAGGGGAACAATGAGCAGTTCTTC,CASSVDPGQGNNEQFF
NA,NA,TRBJ2-1,TRBV18,TGTGCCAGCTCACCGGGCGACTACAGGAATGAGCAGTTCTTC,CASSPGDYRNEQFF
NA,few,TRBJ2-6,TRBV5-5,TGTGCCAGCAGCGACCACAGGGTTCGGACTGGGGCCAACGTCCTGACTTTC,CASSDHRVRTGANVLTF
NA,NA,TRBJ2-1,TRBV29-1,TGCAGCCCTTGGGGCGGCGTTGGGTATGAGCAGTTCTTC,CSPWGGVGYEQFF
NA,NA,TRBJ2-2,TRBV19,TGTGCCAGTAGTATAGGCACAGGGCACGGGGAGCTGTTTTTT,CASSIGTGHGELFF
NA,NA,TRBJ1-4,TRBV7-6,TGTGCCAGCAGCTTAGATCAAGGGTACACTGCAACTAATGAAAAACTGTTTTTT,CASSLDQGYTATNEKLFF
NA,NA,TRBJ1-2,TRBV12-3/TRBV12-4,TGTGCCAGCAGTTTAGGGGTTAACTATGGCTACACCTTC,CASSLGVNYGYTF
TRBD2,NA,TRBJ2-7,TRBV3-1,TGTGCCAGCAGCCAGGCCCTGACTAGCGGACTGTACTTC,CASSQALTSGLYF
NA,few,TRBJ2-1,TRBV7-6,TGTGCCAGCAGCTTAGGGGCGGCTAGCCTCTCCTACAATGAGCAGTTCTTC,CASSLGAASLSYNEQFF
TRBD2,NA,TRBJ2-5,TRBV2,TGTGCCAGCAATACGGGGGGAGGTCAAGAGACCCAGTACTTC,CASNTGGGQETQYF
NA,NA,TRBJ1-1,TRBV20-1,TGCAGTGCTAGAGATGGACCGATCGAAGCTTTCTTT,CSARDGPIEAFF
NA,NA,TRBJ2-5,TRBV18,TGTGCCAGCTCACCAGTCTGGGGGAAAGAGACCCAGTACTTC,CASSPVWGKETQYF
NA,NA,TRBJ2-5,TRBV7-7,TGTGCCAGCAGCTTTCAGGCGGGTGAGGGGGAGACCCAGTACTTC,CASSFQAGEGETQYF
TRBD1,NA,TRBJ2-5,TRBV18,TGTGCCAGCTCACTCTCGGACAGGGGCCGAGAGACCCAGTACTTC,CASSLSDRGRETQYF
TRBD2,NA,TRBJ2-5,TRBV7-7,TGTGCCAGCAGCCCACGACTAGCGGGGGGGCCGGAGACCCAGTACTTC,CASSPRLAGGPETQYF
TRBD2,few,TRBJ2-7,TRBV2,TGTGCCAGCAGTGAGGTAGCGGGGGCTTACGAGCAGTACTTC,CASSEVAGAYEQYF
TRBD2,NA,TRBJ2-1,TRBV2,TGTGCCAGCAGTGAAAGTCTAGCGGTACACAATGAGCAGTTCTTC,CASSESLAVHNEQFF